This TCR beta chain emerged from a study of T cell responses to AZD1222 COVID-19 vaccine. Germline CDR1 SGHTA, CDR2 FQGTGA. This CDR3 spans 13 amino acids. Trimming shortened V by 3 bases and J by 6 bases, and 11 bases separated the two germline ends. Repertoires were generated with immunoSEQ multiplex PCR, while TCRdb's copy carries only in-frame clones and drops some. The sample lists 60,000 to 85,000 clones, around 87% seen once, with roughly 18% in the top ten. This receptor was identified in an adult who received the AZD1222 COVID-19 vaccine. This specimen consisted of peripheral blood, obtained 28 days after the second AZD1222 dose. The chain employs TRBV7-3 and TRBJ1-1; D is unclear. CDR3 loop: CASSFMDRSEAFF. CDR3 DNA sequence: TGTGCCAGCAGCTTCATGGACCGATCTGAAGCTTTCTTT.